The 12 T cell receptor beta chains below were found in one sample sequenced in a study of radiotherapy plus CTLA-4 blockade in lung cancer (dated 2018 in TCRdb). Library generation was performed with the immunoSEQ multiplex PCR assay. TCRdb took over this immuneACCESS table, retaining in-frame rearrangements with V and J assigned. Such tables are incomplete; in checked studies, under half of the missing clones stem from an unresolved V gene, and the remainder is unexplained. In this sample the table shows more than 30,000 clones, roughly 71% of which occur a single time. The ten largest clones take up 3% to 5% of the sample. The source material was peripheral blood, sampled from a patient treated with radiotherapy plus ipilimumab. Receptor source: a human donor with non-small cell lung cancer who had stable disease on radiotherapy plus ipilimumab.

The chain employs TRBV5-6 and TRBJ2-3; TRBD1 or TRBD2 may be the D gene (5 bases each). The CDR3 runs to 14 residues. Trimming stripped 3 bases from V and 1 base from J, with 9 bases between. Germline V CDR1 and CDR2: SGHDT, YYEEEE. This CDR3 is CASSWDGGTDTQYF. The DNA for the CDR3 is TGTGCCAGCAGCTGGGACGGCGGCACAGATACGCAGTATTTT.

This rearrangement joins TRBV5-1 to TRBJ2-5; TRBD2 might be the D (5 bases). The DNA end favors TRBJ2-7, so the J call may be wrong. Germline V gives CDR1 SGHRS, CDR2 YFSETQ. There are 16 residues in the CDR3. CDR3 amino acids: CASSLEGSGSPYEQYF. CDR3 nucleotides: TGCGCCAGCAGCTTGGAAGGAAGCGGATCACCCTACGAGCAGTACTTC.

The chain carries TRBV13 and TRBJ1-2; 8 bases are shared with TRBD1. The CDR3 is 15 residues long. The V gene end was trimmed by 4 bases and the J gene end by 2 bases; junction bases not matched to a gene: 6. The germline V gene has CDR1 PRHDT and CDR2 FYEKMQ (reference sequence). The CDR3 sequence: CASSSRTGSNYGYTF. The CDR3 DNA reads as TGTGCCAGCAGCTCGAGGACAGGGTCGAACTATGGCTACACCTTC.

By sample fraction, this clone is medium-sized. This chain links TRBV18 with TRBJ2-2, with TRBD2 matching 8 bases. Trimming took 3 bases from V and 4 from J; bases not matched to a gene: 4. CDR1 is KGHSH and CDR2 is LQKENI in the germline V gene. The CDR3 consists of 15 residues. The CDR3 protein is CASSPGGRTTGELFF. The CDR3 DNA reads TGTGCCAGCTCACCCGGCGGGAGGACCACCGGGGAGCTGTTTTTT.

J is TRBJ2-1 and V is TRBV2; 12 nucleotides agree with TRBD2. The CDR3 length is 15 residues. The V gene end was trimmed by 0 bases and the J gene end by 12 bases; junction bases not matched to a gene: 6. In germline, CDR1 is SNHLY, CDR2 FYNNEI. The DNA of the CDR3 is TGTGCCAGCAGTGAAGCGGCGACTAGCGGGAGTAGGCAGTTCTTC. Translated: CASSEAATSGSRQFF.

This chain links TRBV4-3 with TRBJ2-7, with D maybe TRBD2 (6 bases). CDR3 length equals 17 residues. CDR1 is LGHNA and CDR2 is YSLEER in the germline V gene. Trimming cost V 1 base and J 2 bases, with 18 bases left between them. In DNA, the CDR3 is TGCGCCAGCAGCCAAGTAAAAGGAGCGGGTCTCCCCTACGAGCAGTACTTC. It is translated as CASSQVKGAGLPYEQYF.

In the case of this clone: Distinct nucleotide sequences in the sample also encode this CDR3. The chain links TRBV5-1 to TRBJ2-7; no clear D gene. This CDR3 spans 14 amino acids. CDR1 and CDR2 (germline): SGHRS, YFSETQ. The germline V and J ends were trimmed by 1 base and 6 bases, with 14 bases remaining between them. CDR3 region: CASSLYVGSAEQYF. The CDR3 DNA reads as TGCGCCAGCAGCTTGTACGTAGGGTCTGCCGAGCAGTACTTC.

The rearrangement uses TRBV19 and TRBJ1-5; TRBD1 matches 9 bases. Germline V gene data show CDR1 as LNHDA and CDR2 as SQIVND (reference sequence). V shed 3 bases, J shed 7 bases, and the junction held 7 bases outside the gene matches. The CDR3 is made up of 15 amino acids. CDR3 sequence: CASSIPGQGTQPQHF. CDR3 nucleotide sequence: TGTGCCAGTAGTATCCCGGGACAGGGAACGCAGCCCCAGCATTTT. The entire variable domain, with the rest obtained from reference TRBV19 and TRBJ1-5, is as follows: DGGITQSPKYLFRKEGQNVTLSCEQNLNHDAMYWYRQDPGQGLRLIYYSQIVNDFQKGDIAEGYSVSREKKESFPLTVTSAQKNPTAFYLCASSIPGQGTQPQHFGDGTRLSIL.

This clone appeared a few times. The chain has TRBV7-9 and TRBJ2-1, with D possibly being TRBD2 (6 bases). Per the germline V gene, CDR1 is SEHNR and CDR2 is FQNEAQ (reference sequence). V lost 8 bases to trimming and J lost 5 bases, with 13 bases between them. This CDR3 is 13 amino acids long. The CDR3 is CASLRAGDNEQFF. As DNA, the CDR3 is TGTGCCAGCCTCCGAGCGGGTGACAATGAGCAGTTCTTC.

The J gene is TRBJ1-2, the V gene TRBV28; a possible D gene is TRBD1 (5 bases). CDR3 length equals 16 residues. V lost 7 bases, J lost 0 bases, and 18 bases lay in between. In germline, CDR1 is MDHEN, CDR2 SYDVKM. CDR3 in DNA: TGTGCCAGCACTTCCTGGGACCCTCGGGCTAACTATGGCTACACCTTC. It specifies CASTSWDPRANYGYTF.

This clone was detected a few times. The V call is TRBV19, the J call TRBJ2-5, with D uncertain. Germline CDR1 is LNHDA and CDR2 is SQIVND (reference sequence). The CDR3 is 13 amino acids. With 8 bases removed from V and 2 bases from J, the gap between germline ends came to 12 bases. CDR3 sequence: CASRLDGQETQYF. The CDR3 nucleotides read TGTGCCAGTCGCTTAGACGGACAAGAGACCCAGTACTTC.

The chain couples TRBV5-4 to TRBJ2-7, with a tentative D call TRBD1 (5 bases). This CDR3 comprises 15 residues. In germline, CDR1 is SGHNT, CDR2 YYREEE (reference sequence). V lost 3 bases and J 4 bases, leaving 17 bases between the germline ends. Here the CDR3 reads CASSWNGQGPYEQYF. The DNA of the CDR3 is TGTGCCAGCAGCTGGAACGGCCAGGGCCCGTACGAGCAGTACTTC.